This T cell receptor (beta chain) was captured in a study of tumor-infiltrating lymphocytes in oesophageal squamous cell carcinoma. TCRdb re-derived calls from the PCR reads in MiXCR, one entry per CDR3 protein. Seen here are under 20,000 distinct CDR3 sequences, 39% observed once, and the top ten hold roughly a fifth. This clonotype was found a few times. CDR1 SGDLS and CDR2 YYNGEE come from the germline V gene. V lost 0 bases and J 4 bases, leaving 10 bases between the germline ends. The CDR3 is made up of 14 amino acids. The chain couples TRBV9 to TRBJ2-5; D is possibly TRBD1 (5 bases). The specimen was esophageal tumor tissue. The TCR sequence derives from a male donor with esophageal squamous cell carcinoma. This CDR3 is CASSVGGTAETQYF. Written as DNA, the CDR3 is TGTGCCAGCAGCGTAGGGGGCACCGCAGAGACCCAGTACTTC.